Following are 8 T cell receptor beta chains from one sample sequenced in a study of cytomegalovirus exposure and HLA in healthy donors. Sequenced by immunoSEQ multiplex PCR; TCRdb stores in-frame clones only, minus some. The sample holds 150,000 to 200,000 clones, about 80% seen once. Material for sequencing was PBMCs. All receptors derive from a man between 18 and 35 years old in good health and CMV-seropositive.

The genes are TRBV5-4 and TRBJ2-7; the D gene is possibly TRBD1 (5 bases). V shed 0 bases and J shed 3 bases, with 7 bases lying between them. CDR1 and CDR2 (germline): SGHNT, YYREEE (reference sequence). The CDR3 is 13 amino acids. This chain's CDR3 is CASSLGQNYEQYF. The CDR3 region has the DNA TGTGCCAGCAGCTTGGGACAGAACTACGAGCAGTACTTC. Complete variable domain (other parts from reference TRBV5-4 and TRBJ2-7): ETGVTQSPTHLIKTRGQQVTLRCSSQSGHNTVSWYQQALGQGPQFIFQYYREEENGRGNFPPRFSGLQFPNYSSELNVNALELDDSALYLCASSLGQNYEQYFGPGTRLTVT.

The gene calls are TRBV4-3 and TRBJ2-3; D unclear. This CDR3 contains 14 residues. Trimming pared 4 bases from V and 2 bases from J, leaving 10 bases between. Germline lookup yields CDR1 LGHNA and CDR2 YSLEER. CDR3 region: CASSLYSYTDTQYF. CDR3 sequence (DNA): TGCGCCAGCAGCCTCTACAGTTACACAGATACGCAGTATTTT.

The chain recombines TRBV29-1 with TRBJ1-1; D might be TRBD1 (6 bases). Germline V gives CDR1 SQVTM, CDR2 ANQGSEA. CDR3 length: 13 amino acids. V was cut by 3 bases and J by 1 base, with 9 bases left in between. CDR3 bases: TGCAGCGTTGAGGGGGCACAGAACACTGAAGCTTTCTTT. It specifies CSVEGAQNTEAFF.

Here the CDR3 reads CASSPASGPTYEQYF. As DNA, the CDR3 is TGTGCCAGCAGCCCAGCTAGCGGCCCGACCTACGAGCAGTACTTC. This chain connects TRBV7-3 to TRBJ2-7; the match to TRBD2 covers 7 bases. Trimming at V came to 5 bases and at J to 2 bases, leaving 9 bases not matched to a gene. Per the germline V gene, CDR1 is SGHTA and CDR2 is FQGTGA. The CDR3 is 15 amino acids.

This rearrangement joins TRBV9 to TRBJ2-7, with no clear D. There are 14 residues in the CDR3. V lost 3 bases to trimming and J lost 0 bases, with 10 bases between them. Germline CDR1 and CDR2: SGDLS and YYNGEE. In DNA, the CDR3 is TGTGCCAGCAGCGCCGGGTTGGGCTCCTACGAGCAGTACTTC. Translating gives CASSAGLGSYEQYF.

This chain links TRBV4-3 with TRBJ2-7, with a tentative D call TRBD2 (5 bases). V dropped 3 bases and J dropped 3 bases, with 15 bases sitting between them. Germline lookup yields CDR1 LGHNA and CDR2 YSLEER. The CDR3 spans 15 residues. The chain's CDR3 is CASSHVRARLYEQYF. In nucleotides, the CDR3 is TGCGCCAGCAGCCACGTGAGGGCGCGACTCTACGAGCAGTACTTC.

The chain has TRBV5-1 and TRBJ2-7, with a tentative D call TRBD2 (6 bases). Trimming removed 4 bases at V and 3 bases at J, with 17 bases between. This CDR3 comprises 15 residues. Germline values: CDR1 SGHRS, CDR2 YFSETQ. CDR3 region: CASSPRVGGNYEQYF. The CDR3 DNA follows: TGCGCCAGCAGCCCGCGGGTTGGCGGGAACTACGAGCAGTACTTC.

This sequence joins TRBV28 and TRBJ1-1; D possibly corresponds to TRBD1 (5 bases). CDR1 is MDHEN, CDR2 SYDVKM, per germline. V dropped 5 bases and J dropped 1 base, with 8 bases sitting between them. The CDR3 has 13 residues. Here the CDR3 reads CASSVTGNTEAFF. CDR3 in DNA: TGTGCCAGCAGTGTAACAGGGAACACTGAAGCTTTCTTT. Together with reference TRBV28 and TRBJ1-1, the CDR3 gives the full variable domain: DVKVTQSSRYLVKRTGEKVFLECVQDMDHENMFWYRQDPGLGLRLIYFSYDVKMKEKGDIPEGYSVSREKKERFSLILESASTNQTSMYLCASSVTGNTEAFFGQGTRLTVV.